This T cell receptor beta chain was obtained from a study of T cells in Graves' hyperthyroidism and ophthalmopathy. Overall study results and limits: Also found in blood were most expanded thyroid clonotypes above 0.001.

V was pared by 4 bases and J by 2 bases, with 7 bases of the junction left unmatched. Germline V gene data show CDR1 as SGHRS and CDR2 as YFSETQ. The CDR3 is 18 amino acids. Amplification yielded TCR beta CDR3 regions, with RNA transcripts as the source. Initially, a first-round RT-PCR of the TCR CDR3 employed the HTBI primer set. TCRdb called the multiplex PCR reads again in MiXCR, with one record for every CDR3 protein. The sample gives 370,000 or so distinct CDR3 sequences, 20% to 25% of which show up once; more than 60% is in the top ten. Newly diagnosed hyperthyroidism, duration under 2 months, in patients aged 18 to 65. This clonotype was seen many times. Its antigen is unidentified.

The chain joins TRBV5-1 to TRBJ2-1, with 15 bases that match TRBD2. This clonotype originated in a man aged 50-60 years with Graves' hyperthyroidism. Sequenced material: blood. CDR3 in amino acids: CASSAGLAGGGPYNEQFF. The CDR3 nucleotides read TGCGCCAGCAGCGCGGGACTAGCGGGAGGTGGCCCCTACAATGAGCAGTTCTTC.